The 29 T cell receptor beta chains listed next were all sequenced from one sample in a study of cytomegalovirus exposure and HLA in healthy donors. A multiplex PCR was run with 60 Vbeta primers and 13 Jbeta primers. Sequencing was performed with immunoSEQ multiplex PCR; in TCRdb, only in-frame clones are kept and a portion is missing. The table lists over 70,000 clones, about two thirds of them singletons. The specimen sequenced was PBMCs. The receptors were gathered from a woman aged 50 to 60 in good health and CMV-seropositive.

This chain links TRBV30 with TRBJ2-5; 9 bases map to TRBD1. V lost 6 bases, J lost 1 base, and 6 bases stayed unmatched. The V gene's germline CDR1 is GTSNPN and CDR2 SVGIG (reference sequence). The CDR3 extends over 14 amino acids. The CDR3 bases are TGTGCCTGCGCCGGGACAGGGTTCCAAGAGACCCAGTACTTC. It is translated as CACAGTGFQETQYF.

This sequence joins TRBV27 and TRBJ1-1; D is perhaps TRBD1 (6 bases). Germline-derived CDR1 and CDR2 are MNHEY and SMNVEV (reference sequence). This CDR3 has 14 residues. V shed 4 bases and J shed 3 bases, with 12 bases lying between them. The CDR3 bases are TGTGCCAGCAGTTCCGGGACATGGGACACTGAAGCTTTCTTT. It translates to CASSSGTWDTEAFF.

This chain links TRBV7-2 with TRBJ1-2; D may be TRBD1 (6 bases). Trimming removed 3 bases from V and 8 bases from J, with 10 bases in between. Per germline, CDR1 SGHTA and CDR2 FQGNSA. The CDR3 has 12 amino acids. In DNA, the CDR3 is TGTGCCAGCAGCTTCCAGGGGTTCGGCTACACCTTC. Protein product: CASSFQGFGYTF.

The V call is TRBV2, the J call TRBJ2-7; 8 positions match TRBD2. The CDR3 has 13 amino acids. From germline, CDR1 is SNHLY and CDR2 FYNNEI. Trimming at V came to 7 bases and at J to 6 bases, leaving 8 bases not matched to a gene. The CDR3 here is CASKYSGAVEQYF. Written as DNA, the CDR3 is TGTGCCAGCAAATATAGCGGGGCCGTCGAGCAGTACTTC.

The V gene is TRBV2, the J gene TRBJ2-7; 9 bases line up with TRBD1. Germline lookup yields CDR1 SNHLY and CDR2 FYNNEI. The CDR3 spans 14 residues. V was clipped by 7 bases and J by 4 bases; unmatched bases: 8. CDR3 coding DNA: TGTGCCAGCATTTGGACAGGGGAGCTTTACGAGCAGTACTTC. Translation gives CASIWTGELYEQYF. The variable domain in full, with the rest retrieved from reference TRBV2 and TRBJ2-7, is EPEVTQTPSHQVTQMGQEVILRCVPISNHLYFYWYRQILGQKVEFLVSFYNNEISEKSEIFDDQFSVERPDGSNFTLKIRSTKLEDSAMYFCASIWTGELYEQYFGPGTRLTVT.

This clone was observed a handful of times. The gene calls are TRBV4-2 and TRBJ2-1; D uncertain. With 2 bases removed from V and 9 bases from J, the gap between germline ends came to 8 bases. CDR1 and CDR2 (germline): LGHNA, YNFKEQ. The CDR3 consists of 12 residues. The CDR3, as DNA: TGTGCCAGCAGCCAATTTAGTGCTGAGCAGTTCTTC. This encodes CASSQFSAEQFF.

In nucleotides, the CDR3 is TGTGCCAGCAGCCCCGTGGGGGGGAGTAGAACTGAAGCTTTCTTT. Its translation is CASSPVGGSRTEAFF. V and J are TRBV13 and TRBJ1-1; TRBD1 is a possible D gene (5 bases). Per the germline V gene, CDR1 is PRHDT and CDR2 is FYEKMQ (reference sequence). V was cut by 5 bases and J by 5 bases, with 18 bases left in between. The CDR3 sequence is 15 residues long.

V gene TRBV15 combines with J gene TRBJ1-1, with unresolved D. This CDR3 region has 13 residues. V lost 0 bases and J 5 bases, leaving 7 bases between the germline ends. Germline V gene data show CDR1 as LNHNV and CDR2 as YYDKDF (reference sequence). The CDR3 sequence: CATSRDRGTEAFF. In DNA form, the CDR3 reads TGTGCCACCAGCAGAGATCGGGGAACTGAAGCTTTCTTT.

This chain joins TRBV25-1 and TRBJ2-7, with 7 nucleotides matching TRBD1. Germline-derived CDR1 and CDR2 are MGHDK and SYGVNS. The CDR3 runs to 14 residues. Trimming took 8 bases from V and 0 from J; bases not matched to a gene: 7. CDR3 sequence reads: CASQQGSGSYEQYF. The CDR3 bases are TGTGCCAGCCAACAGGGGAGTGGCTCCTACGAGCAGTACTTC.

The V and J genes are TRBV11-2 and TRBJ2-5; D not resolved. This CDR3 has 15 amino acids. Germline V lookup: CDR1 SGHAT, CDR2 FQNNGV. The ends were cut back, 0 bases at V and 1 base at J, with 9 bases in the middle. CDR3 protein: CASSLETSVQETQYF. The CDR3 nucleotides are TGTGCCAGCAGCTTAGAGACTTCGGTCCAAGAGACCCAGTACTTC.

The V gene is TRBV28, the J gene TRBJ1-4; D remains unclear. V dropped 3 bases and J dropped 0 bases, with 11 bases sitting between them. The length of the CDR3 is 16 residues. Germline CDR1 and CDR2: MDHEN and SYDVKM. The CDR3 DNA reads TGTGCCAGCAGTTTCCTTCGAGGTGCAACTAATGAAAAACTGTTTTTT. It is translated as CASSFLRGATNEKLFF.

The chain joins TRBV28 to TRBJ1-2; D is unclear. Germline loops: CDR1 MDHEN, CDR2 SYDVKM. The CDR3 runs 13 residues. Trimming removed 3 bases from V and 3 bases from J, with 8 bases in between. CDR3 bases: TGTGCCAGCAGTTTTGGCGGAGACTATGGCTACACCTTC. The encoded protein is CASSFGGDYGYTF.

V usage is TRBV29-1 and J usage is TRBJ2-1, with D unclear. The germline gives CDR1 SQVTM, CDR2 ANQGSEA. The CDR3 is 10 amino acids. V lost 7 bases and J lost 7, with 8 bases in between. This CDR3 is CSAYFNEQFF. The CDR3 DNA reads TGCAGCGCTTACTTTAATGAGCAGTTCTTC.

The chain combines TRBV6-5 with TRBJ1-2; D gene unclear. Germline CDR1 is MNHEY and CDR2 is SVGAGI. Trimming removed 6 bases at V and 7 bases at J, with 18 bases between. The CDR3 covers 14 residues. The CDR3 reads CASSRPNSVGGYTF. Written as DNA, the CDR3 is TGTGCCAGCAGCCGACCCAATAGCGTCGGTGGCTACACCTTC.

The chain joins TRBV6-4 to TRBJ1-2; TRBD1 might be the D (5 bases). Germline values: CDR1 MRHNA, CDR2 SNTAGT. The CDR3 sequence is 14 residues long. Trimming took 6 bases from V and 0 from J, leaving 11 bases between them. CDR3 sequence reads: CASRRDSSNYGYTF. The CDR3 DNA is TGTGCCAGCAGACGGGACTCCTCTAACTATGGCTACACCTTC.

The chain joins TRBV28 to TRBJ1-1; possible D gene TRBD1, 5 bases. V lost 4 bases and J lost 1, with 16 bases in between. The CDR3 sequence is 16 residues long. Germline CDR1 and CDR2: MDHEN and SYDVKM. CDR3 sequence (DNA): TGTGCCAGCAGTTCCCAAAAGACAGTGACGAACACTGAAGCTTTCTTT. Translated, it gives CASSSQKTVTNTEAFF.

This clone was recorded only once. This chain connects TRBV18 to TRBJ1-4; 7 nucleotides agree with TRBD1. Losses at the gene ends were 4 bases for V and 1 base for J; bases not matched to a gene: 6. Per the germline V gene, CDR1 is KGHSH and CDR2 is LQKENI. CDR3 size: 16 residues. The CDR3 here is CASSQGQIETNEKLFF. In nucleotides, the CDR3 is TGTGCCAGCTCACAGGGACAGATCGAAACTAATGAAAAACTGTTTTTT.

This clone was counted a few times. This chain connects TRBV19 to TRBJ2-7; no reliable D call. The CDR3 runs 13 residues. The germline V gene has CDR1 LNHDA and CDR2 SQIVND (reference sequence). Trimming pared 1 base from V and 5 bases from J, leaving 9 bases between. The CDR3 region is CASSIAGFDEQYF. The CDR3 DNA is TGTGCCAGTAGTATAGCGGGTTTTGACGAGCAGTACTTC. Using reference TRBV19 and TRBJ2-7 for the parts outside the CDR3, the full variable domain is DGGITQSPKYLFRKEGQNVTLSCEQNLNHDAMYWYRQDPGQGLRLIYYSQIVNDFQKGDIAEGYSVSREKKESFPLTVTSAQKNPTAFYLCASSIAGFDEQYFGPGTRLTVT.

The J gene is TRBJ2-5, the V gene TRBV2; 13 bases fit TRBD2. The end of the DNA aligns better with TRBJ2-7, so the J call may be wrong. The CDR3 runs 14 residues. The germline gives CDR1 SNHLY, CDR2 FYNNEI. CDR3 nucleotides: TGTGCCAGCAGCGGACTAGCGGGGGCGGGCGAGCAGTACTTC. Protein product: CASSGLAGAGEQYF.

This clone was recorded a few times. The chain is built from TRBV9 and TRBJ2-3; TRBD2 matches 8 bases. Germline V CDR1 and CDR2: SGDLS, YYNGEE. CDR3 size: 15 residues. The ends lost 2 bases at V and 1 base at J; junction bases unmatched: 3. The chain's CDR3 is CASSVSRGGTDTQYF. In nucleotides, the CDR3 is TGTGCCAGCAGCGTTTCGCGGGGGGGCACAGATACGCAGTATTTT.

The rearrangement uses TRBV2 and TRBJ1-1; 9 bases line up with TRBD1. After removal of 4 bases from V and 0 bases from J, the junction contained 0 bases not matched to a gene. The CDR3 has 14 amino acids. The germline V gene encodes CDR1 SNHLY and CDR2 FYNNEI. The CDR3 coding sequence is TGTGCCAGCAGTGGGACAGGGGTGAACACTGAAGCTTTCTTT. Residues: CASSGTGVNTEAFF.

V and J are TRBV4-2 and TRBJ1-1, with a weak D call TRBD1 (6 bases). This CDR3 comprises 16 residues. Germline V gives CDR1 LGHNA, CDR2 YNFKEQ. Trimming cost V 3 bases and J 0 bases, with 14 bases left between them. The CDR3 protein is CASSQDRKKLNTEAFF. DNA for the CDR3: TGTGCCAGCAGCCAGGACAGAAAAAAACTGAACACTGAAGCTTTCTTT.

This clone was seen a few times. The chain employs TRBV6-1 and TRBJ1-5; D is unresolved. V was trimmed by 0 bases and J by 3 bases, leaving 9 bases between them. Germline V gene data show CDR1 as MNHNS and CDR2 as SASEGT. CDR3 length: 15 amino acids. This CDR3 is CASSEAGRDNQPQHF. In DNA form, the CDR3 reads TGTGCCAGCAGTGAAGCCGGGCGGGACAATCAGCCCCAGCATTTT.

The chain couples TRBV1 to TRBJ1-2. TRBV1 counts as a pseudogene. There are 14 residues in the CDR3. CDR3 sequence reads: CTSRMGGCLRGYTF. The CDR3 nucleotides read TGCACCAGCAGAATGGGGGGGTGTCTAAGGGGCTACACCTTC.

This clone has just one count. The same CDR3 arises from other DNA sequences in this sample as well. This chain's CDR3 is CASSLGQVYNEQFF. CDR3 DNA sequence: TGCGCCAGCAGCTTGGGGCAGGTATACAATGAGCAGTTCTTC. The V and J genes are TRBV5-1 and TRBJ2-1; D is undetermined. This CDR3 region has 14 residues. Germline loops: CDR1 SGHRS, CDR2 YFSETQ. V lost 0 bases to trimming and J lost 4 bases, with 8 bases between them.

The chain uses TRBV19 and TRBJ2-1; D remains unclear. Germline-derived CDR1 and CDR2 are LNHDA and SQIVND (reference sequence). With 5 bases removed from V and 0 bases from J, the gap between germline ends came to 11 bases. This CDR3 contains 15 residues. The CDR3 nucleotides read TGTGCCAGTAGTCAGAATGGCGGCTCCTACAATGAGCAGTTCTTC. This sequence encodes CASSQNGGSYNEQFF.

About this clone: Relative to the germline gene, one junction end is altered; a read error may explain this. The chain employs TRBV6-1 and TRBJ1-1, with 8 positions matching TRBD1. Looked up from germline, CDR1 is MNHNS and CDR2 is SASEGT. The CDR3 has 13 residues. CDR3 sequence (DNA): TGTGCCAGCAGTGAACGACAGGGGAGATGGTCTATTTTT. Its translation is CASSERQGRWSIF.

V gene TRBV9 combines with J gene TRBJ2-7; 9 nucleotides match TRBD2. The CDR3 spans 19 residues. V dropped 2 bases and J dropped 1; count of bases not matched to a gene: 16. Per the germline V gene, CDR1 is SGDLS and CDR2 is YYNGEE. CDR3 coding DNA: TGTGCCAGCAGCGTCGGGACGGCGGGACTAGCTACACGTTCCTACGAGCAGTACTTC. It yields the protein CASSVGTAGLATRSYEQYF.

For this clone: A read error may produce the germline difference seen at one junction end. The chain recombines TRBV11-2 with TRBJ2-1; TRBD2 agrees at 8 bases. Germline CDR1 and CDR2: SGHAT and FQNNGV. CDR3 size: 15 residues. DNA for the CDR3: TGTGCCAGCAGCTTTGTCGGGGGGGCCTATAATGAGCAGTTCTTC. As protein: CASSFVGGAYNEQFF.